This record looks at one T cell receptor beta chain sequence and its context. Its antigen is undetermined. CDR1 and CDR2 (germline): SGHRS, YFSETQ. Trimming removed 5 bases from V and 3 bases from J; junction bases left unmatched: 6. This CDR3 region has 15 residues. The data are from a study of cytomegalovirus exposure and HLA in healthy donors. Study-level information: A data release that came early held roughly 80 million unique TCRs from HLA-typed donors. Findings of the study overall: A later analysis found common viral pathogens apparently linked to several of the most significant clusters. An analysis done earlier found most TCR beta V segments productive about 87% or about 30% of the time.

The PCR ran on 60 Vbeta and 13 Jbeta primers. The method was immunoSEQ multiplex PCR; TCRdb's version includes in-frame clones alone and lacks a portion of them. This sample has 150,000 to 200,000 clones; approximately 83% occur once, and the top ten carry over 1.5%. The source material was PBMCs. This TCR was sampled from a woman under 30 in good health and CMV-seronegative. This chain connects TRBV5-1 to TRBJ1-5; 9 bases agree with TRBD1. The CDR3 sequence is CASRPGTGNNQPQHF. The DNA of the CDR3 is TGCGCCAGCAGACCCGGGACAGGGAACAATCAGCCCCAGCATTTT. Combining the CDR3 with reference TRBV5-1 and TRBJ1-5 gives the whole variable domain KAGVTQTPRYLIKTRGQQVTLSCSPISGHRSVSWYQQTPGQGLQFLFEYFSETQRNKGNFPGRFSGRQFSNSRSEMNVSTLELGDSALYLCASRPGTGNNQPQHFGDGTRLSIL.